The clone carrying this T cell receptor (beta chain) was counted at least ten times. The target antigen is unknown. The CDR3 is 18 amino acids. The germline V gene encodes CDR1 SGHAT and CDR2 FQNNGV. V was clipped by 0 bases and J by 1 base; unmatched bases: 11. This sample is part of a study of T cell repertoires in cytomegalovirus infection. Study-wide results and caveats: Carriers of CMV plus the relevant HLA were identified by cumulative public TCR beta family frequency.

TCRdb processed the reads anew with MiXCR; each CDR3 protein has one entry. The sample lists approximately 34,000 distinct CDR3 sequences, just over 50% seen once, with 75% to 95% in the top ten. This TCR derives from a human donor in good health (CMV status not recorded). Some clones in this sample may be carry-over from other donors' samples. J is TRBJ2-7 and V is TRBV11-2; 8 positions agree with TRBD2. Sequences were derived from CD8+ T cells from cultured PBMCs, sampled from culture after CMV antigen stimulation. The CDR3 bases are TGTGCCAGCAGCTTAGATAGGGGGGGGGGCGGGGGGTCCTACGAGCAGTACTTC. Its protein is CASSLDRGGGGGSYEQYF.